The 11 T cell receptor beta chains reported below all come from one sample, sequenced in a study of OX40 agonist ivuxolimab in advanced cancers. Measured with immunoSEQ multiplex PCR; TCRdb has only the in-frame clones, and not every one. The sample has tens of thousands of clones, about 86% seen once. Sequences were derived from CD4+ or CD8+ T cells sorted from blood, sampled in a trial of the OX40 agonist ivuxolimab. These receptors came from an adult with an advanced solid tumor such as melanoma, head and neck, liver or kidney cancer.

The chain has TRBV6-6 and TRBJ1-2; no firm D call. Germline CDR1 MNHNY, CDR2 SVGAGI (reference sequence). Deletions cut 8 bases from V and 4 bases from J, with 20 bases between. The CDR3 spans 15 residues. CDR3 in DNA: TGTGCCAGCGGAACGCAGGCAGGATACCCCTATGGCTACACCTTC. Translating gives CASGTQAGYPYGYTF.

In DNA form, the CDR3 reads TGTGCCAGCAGCCCGAGACGAGAATATGGCTACACCTTC. It codes for CASSPRREYGYTF. The rearrangement uses TRBV6-5 and TRBJ1-2; D call uncertain. The CDR3 extends over 13 amino acids. V was cut by 6 bases and J by 5 bases, with 13 bases left in between. The V gene's germline CDR1 is MNHEY and CDR2 SVGAGI.

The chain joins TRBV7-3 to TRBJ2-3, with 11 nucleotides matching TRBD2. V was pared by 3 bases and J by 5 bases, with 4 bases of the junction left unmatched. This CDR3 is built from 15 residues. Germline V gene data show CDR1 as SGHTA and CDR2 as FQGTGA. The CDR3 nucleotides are TGTGCCAGCAGCTTCGGACTAGCGGGCGGAGATACGCAGTATTTT. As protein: CASSFGLAGGDTQYF.

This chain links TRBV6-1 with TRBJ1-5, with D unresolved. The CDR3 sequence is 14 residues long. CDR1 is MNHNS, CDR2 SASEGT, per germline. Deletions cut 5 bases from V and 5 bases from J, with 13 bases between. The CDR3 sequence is CASSLSGNDQPQHF. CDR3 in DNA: TGTGCCAGCAGTTTATCGGGTAATGATCAGCCCCAGCATTTT.

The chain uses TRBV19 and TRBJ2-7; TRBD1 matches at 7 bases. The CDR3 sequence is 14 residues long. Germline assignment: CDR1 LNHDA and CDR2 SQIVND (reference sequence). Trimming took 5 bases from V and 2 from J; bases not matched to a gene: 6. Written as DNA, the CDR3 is TGTGCCAGTAGTGACAGGGAACGGCCCTACGAGCAGTACTTC. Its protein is CASSDRERPYEQYF.

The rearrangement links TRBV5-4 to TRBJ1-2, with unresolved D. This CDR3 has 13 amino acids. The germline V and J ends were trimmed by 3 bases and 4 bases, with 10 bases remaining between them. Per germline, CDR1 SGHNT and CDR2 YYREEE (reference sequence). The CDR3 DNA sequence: TGTGCCAGCAGCTCCCCCGCAGGCTATGGCTACACCTTC. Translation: CASSSPAGYGYTF.

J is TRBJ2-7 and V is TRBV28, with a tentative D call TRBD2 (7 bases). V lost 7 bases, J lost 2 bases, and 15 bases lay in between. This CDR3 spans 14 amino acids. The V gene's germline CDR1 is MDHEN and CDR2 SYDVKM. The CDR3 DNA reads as TGTGCCAGCAAAGGCGGGGGCCTTCCCTACGAGCAGTACTTC. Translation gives CASKGGGLPYEQYF.

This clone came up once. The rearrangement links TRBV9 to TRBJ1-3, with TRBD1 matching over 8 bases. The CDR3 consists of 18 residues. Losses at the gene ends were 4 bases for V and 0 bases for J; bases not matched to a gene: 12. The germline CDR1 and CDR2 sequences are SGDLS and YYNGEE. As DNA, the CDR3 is TGTGCCAGCAGCCCCCGCCCCCCGACAGGGGACTCTGGAAACACCATATATTTT. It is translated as CASSPRPPTGDSGNTIYF.

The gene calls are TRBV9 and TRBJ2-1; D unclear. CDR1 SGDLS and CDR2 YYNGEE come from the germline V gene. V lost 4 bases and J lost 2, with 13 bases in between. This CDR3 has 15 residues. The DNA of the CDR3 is TGTGCCAGCAGCCCGAGACTGGGGACCTACAATGAGCAGTTCTTC. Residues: CASSPRLGTYNEQFF.

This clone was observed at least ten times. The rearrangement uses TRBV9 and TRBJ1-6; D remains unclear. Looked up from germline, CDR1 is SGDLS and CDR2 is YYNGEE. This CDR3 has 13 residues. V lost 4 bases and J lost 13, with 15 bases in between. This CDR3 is CASSSSGFRPLHF. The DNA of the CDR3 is TGTGCCAGCAGCTCATCGGGATTCCGGCCCCTCCACTTT.

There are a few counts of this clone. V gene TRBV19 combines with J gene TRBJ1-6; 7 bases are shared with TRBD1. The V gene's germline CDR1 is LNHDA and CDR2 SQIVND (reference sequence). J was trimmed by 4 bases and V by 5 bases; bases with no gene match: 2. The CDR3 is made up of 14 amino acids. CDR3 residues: CASSEQGYNSPLHF. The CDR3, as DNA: TGTGCCAGTAGTGAACAGGGGTATAATTCACCCCTCCACTTT.